The entry below describes one T cell receptor beta chain. Both 60 Vbeta primers and 13 Jbeta primers went into the PCR. The table came from immunoSEQ multiplex PCR; TCRdb's copy has only in-frame clones and leaves some out. The table lists under 200,000 clones, around 79% of them singletons, with around 4.8% in the top ten. This sample was taken from a study of cytomegalovirus exposure and HLA in healthy donors. Sequences were obtained from PBMCs. The receptor's source is a woman aged 30 to 39 in good health and CMV-seropositive.

The CDR3 bases are TGCGCCAGAACTATCTTACAGGGGACCCAGTACTTC. Encoded protein: CARTILQGTQYF. V and J are TRBV10-2 and TRBJ2-5, with D possibly being TRBD1 (6 bases). Germline-derived CDR1 and CDR2 are WSHSY and SAAADI. V was clipped by 9 bases and J by 7 bases, with 15 bases between them. The CDR3 has 12 residues.